This entry features one TCR beta chain sequence. The antigen remains undetermined. TCRdb's copy holds only in-frame clones and misses some; the assay was immunoSEQ multiplex PCR. The repertoire holds 110,000 or so clones, approximately 92% seen once, with over 35% in the top ten. This sample is part of a study of T cell responses to AZD1222 COVID-19 vaccine. Study-wide results and caveats: Baseline antibody screening turned up just a handful of seropositive AZD1222 recipients.

V was clipped by 4 bases and J by 5 bases, with 11 bases between them. The germline V gene encodes CDR1 MDHEN and CDR2 SYDVKM. This CDR3 region has 13 residues. The starting material was peripheral blood, obtained 28 days after the second AZD1222 dose. This clonotype originated in an adult who received the AZD1222 COVID-19 vaccine. V and J are TRBV28 and TRBJ1-2, with D perhaps matching TRBD1 (5 bases). DNA for the CDR3: TGTGCCAGCAGTTCGGGACGGTTTTATGGCTACACCTTC. This translates into CASSSGRFYGYTF.